This T cell receptor beta chain was captured in a study of cytomegalovirus exposure and HLA in healthy donors. This clone occurred once. Germline V gives CDR1 WNHNN, CDR2 SYGVQD (reference sequence). The CDR3 loop spans 15 amino acids. After removal of 6 bases from V and 11 bases from J, the junction contained 12 bases not matched to a gene. The primer mix had 60 Vbeta and 13 Jbeta primers. The assay was immunoSEQ multiplex PCR, and TCRdb's table has in-frame clones only and misses some. Of around 110,000 clones in the sample, about 84% were seen once. The TCR originated in a young man in good health and CMV-seronegative. The sample taken for sequencing was PBMCs. This chain connects TRBV10-1 to TRBJ2-3, with 12 bases that match TRBD2. The CDR3 here is CASSALAGGPGGQYF. In DNA, the CDR3 is TGCGCCAGCAGCGCTCTAGCGGGAGGGCCCGGGGGGCAGTATTTT.